This TCR beta chain appears in the sequencing data of a study of OX40 agonist ivuxolimab in advanced cancers. Some clones are missing from TCRdb's copy, which holds only in-frame ones; the method was immunoSEQ multiplex PCR. Here the sample spans tens of thousands of clones, 85% to 95% being singletons. This sample comprised CD4+ or CD8+ T cells sorted from blood, obtained in a trial of the OX40 agonist ivuxolimab. This receptor was obtained from an adult with an advanced solid tumor such as melanoma, head and neck, liver or kidney cancer.

The CDR3 DNA reads TGTGCCAGCGGGCTAGCGGGAATCAACGAGCAGTACTTC. The encoded protein is CASGLAGINEQYF. The chain employs TRBV27 and TRBJ2-7; 9 nucleotides align to TRBD2. Trimming removed 8 bases from V and 5 bases from J; junction bases left unmatched: 7. Per germline, CDR1 MNHEY and CDR2 SMNVEV (reference sequence). The CDR3 is 13 amino acids.